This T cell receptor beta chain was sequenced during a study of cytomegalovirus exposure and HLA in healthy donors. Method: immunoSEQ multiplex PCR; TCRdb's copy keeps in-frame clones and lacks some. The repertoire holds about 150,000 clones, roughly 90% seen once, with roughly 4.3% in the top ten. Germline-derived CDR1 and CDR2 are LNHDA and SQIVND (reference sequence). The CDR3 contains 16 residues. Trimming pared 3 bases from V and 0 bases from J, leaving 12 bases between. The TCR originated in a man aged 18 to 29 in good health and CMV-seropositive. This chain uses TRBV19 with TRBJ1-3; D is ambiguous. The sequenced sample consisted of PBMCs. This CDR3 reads CASSIMGRTSGNTIYF. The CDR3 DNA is TGTGCCAGTAGTATTATGGGGAGGACCTCTGGAAACACCATATATTTT.